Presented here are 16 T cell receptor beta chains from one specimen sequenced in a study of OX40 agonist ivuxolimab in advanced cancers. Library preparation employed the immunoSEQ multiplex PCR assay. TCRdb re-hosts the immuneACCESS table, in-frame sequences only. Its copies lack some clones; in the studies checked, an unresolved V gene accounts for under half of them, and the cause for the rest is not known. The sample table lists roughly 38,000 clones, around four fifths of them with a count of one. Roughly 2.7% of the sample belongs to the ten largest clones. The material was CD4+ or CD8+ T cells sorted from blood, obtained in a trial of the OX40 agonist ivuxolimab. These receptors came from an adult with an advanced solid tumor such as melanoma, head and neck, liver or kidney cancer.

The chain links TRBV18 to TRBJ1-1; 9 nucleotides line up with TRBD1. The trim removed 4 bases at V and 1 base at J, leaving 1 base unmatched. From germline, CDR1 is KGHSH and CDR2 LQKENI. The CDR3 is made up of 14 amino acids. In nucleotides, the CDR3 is TGTGCCAGCTCACTGGGACAGGGGAACACTGAAGCTTTCTTT. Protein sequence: CASSLGQGNTEAFF.

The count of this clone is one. CDR3 sequence reads: CASSSTSGINEQFF. The CDR3, as DNA: TGTGCCAGTAGTTCCACTAGCGGGATCAATGAGCAGTTCTTC. The chain couples TRBV19 to TRBJ2-1; 10 bases map to TRBD2. Germline V gives CDR1 LNHDA, CDR2 SQIVND (reference sequence). The CDR3 is 14 residues long. V trimming: 5 bases; J trimming: 6 bases; junction bases outside the gene matches: 4.

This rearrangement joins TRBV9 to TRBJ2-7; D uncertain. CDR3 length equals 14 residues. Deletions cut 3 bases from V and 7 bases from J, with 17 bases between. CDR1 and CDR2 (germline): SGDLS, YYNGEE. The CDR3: CASSETPDPREQYF. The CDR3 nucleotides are TGTGCCAGCAGCGAAACACCCGATCCGAGGGAGCAGTACTTC. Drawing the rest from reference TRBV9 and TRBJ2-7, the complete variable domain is DSGVTQTPKHLITATGQRVTLRCSPRSGDLSVYWYQQSLDQGLQFLIQYYNGEERAKGNILERFSAQQFPDLHSELNLSSLELGDSALYFCASSETPDPREQYFGPGTRLTVT.

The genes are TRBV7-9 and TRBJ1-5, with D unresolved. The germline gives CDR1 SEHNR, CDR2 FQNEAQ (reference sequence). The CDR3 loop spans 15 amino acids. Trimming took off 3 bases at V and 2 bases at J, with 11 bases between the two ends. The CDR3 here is CASSFSGGGNQPQHF. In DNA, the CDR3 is TGTGCCAGCAGCTTCTCAGGAGGCGGCAATCAGCCCCAGCATTTT.

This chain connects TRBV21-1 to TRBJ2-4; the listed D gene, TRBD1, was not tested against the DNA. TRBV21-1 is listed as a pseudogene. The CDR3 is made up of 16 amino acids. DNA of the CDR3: TGTGCCAGCAGCAAAGGGGGCAGGGGGGTAAAAAACATTCAGTACTTC. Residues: CASSKGGRGVKNIQYF.

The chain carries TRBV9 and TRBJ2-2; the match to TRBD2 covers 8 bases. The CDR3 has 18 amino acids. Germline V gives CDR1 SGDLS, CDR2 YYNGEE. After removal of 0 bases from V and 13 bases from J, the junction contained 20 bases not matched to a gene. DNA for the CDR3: TGTGCCAGCAGCGTAGAGTTAAGGGGACCTAGCGGGCCGGGGAGGCTGTTTTTT. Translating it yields CASSVELRGPSGPGRLFF. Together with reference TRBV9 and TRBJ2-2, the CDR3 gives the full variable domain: DSGVTQTPKHLITATGQRVTLRCSPRSGDLSVYWYQQSLDQGLQFLIQYYNGEERAKGNILERFSAQQFPDLHSELNLSSLELGDSALYFCASSVELRGPSGPGRLFFGEGSRLTVL.

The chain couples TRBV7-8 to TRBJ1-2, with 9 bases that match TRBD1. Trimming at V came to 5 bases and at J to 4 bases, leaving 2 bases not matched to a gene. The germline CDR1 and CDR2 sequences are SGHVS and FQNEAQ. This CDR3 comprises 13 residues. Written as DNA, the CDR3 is TGTGCCAGCAGCGGACAGGGGACCTATGGCTACACCTTC. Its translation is CASSGQGTYGYTF.

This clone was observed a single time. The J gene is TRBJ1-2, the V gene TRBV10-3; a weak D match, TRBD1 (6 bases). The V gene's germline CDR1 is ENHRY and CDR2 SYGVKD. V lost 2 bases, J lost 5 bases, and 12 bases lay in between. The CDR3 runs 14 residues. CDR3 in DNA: TGTGCCATCAGTGAGACCGGGGGCGGTTATGGCTACACCTTC. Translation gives CAISETGGGYGYTF.

The CDR3 loop is CASSLLGQIIHEQYF. The CDR3 coding sequence is TGTGCCAGCAGTTTATTAGGACAAATTATCCACGAGCAGTACTTC. The J gene is TRBJ2-5, the V gene TRBV28; D perhaps matches TRBD1 (5 bases). The J call may not be correct, given that the DNA end is closer to TRBJ2-7. The CDR3 is made up of 15 amino acids. CDR1 is MDHEN, CDR2 SYDVKM, per germline.

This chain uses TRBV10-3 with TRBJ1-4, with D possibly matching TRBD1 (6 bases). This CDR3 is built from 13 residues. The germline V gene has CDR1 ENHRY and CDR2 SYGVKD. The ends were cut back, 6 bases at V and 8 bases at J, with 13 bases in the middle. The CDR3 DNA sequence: TGTGCCATCAGCCAGGGGAGGGGGGAAAAACTGTTTTTT. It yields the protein CAISQGRGEKLFF.

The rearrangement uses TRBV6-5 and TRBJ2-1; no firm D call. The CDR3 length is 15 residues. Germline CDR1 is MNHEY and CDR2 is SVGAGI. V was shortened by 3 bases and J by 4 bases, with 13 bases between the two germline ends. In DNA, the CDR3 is TGTGCCAGCAGTTATGTCGGCCCCCTATACAATGAGCAGTTCTTC. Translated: CASSYVGPLYNEQFF.

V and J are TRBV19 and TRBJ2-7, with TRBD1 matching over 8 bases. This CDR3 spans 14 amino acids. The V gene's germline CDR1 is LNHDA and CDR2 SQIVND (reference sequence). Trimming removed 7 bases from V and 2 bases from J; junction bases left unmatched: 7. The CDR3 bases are TGTGCCAGTAAACCCGCGGACAGGGCCTACGAGCAGTACTTC. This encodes CASKPADRAYEQYF.

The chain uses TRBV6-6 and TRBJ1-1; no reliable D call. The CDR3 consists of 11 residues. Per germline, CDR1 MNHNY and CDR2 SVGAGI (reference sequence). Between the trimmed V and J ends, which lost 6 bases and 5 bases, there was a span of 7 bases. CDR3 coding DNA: TGTGCCAGCAGAGCGAAAACTGAAGCTTTCTTT. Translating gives CASRAKTEAFF.

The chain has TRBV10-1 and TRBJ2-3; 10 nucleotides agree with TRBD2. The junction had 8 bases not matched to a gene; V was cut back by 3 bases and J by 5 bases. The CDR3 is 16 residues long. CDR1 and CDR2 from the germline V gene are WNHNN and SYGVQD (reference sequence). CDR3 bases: TGCGCCAGCAGTGACAACCTAGCGGGAGAAGGAGATACGCAGTATTTT. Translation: CASSDNLAGEGDTQYF.

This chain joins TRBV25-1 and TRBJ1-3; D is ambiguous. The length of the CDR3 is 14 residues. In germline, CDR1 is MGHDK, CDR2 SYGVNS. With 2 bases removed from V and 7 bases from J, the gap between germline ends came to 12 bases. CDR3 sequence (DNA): TGTGCCAGCAGTGAAGGCGATACGGTGAACACCATATATTTT. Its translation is CASSEGDTVNTIYF.

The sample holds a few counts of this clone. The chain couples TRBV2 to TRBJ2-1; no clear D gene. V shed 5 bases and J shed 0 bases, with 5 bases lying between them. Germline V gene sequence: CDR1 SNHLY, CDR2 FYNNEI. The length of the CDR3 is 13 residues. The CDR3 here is CASSPSSYNEQFF. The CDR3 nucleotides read TGTGCCAGCAGTCCGAGCTCCTACAATGAGCAGTTCTTC. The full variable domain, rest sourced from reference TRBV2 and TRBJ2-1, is EPEVTQTPSHQVTQMGQEVILRCVPISNHLYFYWYRQILGQKVEFLVSFYNNEISEKSEIFDDQFSVERPDGSNFTLKIRSTKLEDSAMYFCASSPSSYNEQFFGPGTRLTVL.